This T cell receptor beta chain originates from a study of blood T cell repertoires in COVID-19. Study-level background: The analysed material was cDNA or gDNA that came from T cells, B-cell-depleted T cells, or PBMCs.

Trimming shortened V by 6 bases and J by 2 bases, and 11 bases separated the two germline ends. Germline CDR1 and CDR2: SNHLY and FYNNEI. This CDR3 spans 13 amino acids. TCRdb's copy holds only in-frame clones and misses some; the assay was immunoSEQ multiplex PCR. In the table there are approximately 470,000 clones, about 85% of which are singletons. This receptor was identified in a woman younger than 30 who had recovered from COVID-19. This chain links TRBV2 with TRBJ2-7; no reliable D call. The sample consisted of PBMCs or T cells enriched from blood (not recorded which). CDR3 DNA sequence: TGTGCCAGCAGCCTTGACTCGGCCTACGAGCAGTACTTC. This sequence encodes CASSLDSAYEQYF.